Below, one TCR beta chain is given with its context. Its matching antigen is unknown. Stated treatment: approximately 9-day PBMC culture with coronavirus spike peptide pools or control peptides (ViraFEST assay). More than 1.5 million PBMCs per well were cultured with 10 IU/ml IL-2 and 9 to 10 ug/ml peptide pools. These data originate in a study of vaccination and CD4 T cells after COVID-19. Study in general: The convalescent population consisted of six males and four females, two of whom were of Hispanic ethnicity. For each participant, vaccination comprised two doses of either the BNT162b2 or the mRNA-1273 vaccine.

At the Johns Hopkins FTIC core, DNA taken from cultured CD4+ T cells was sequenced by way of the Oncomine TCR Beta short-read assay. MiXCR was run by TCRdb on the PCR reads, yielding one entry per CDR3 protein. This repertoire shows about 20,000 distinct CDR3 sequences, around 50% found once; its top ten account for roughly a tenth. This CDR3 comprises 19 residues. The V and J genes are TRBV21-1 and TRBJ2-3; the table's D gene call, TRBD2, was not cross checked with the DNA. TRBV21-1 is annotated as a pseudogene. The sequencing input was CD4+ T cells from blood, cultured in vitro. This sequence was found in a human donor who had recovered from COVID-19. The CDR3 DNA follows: TGTGCCAGCAGCAAAGCCCCCAGTAACGGCCCGGCTAGCACAGATACGCAGTATTTT. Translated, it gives CASSKAPSNGPASTDTQYF.